This T cell receptor (beta chain) was sequenced during a study of T cell repertoires in cytomegalovirus infection. This CDR3 has 19 residues. Germline V CDR1 and CDR2: LGHNT, FRNRAP. Using its own MiXCR run on the reads, TCRdb lists one record per CDR3 protein. This sample has about 890,000 distinct CDR3 sequences, with roughly a third found just once. On this clonotype itself: The antigen remains undetermined. The junction departs from germline at one end; a sequencing error may be responsible.

This TCR derives from a human donor in good health (CMV status not recorded). Some clones in this sample may be carry-over from other donors' samples. The chain recombines TRBV12-5 with TRBJ2-2; D unresolved. This specimen was cultured CD8+ T cells from PBMCs, taken from culture after CMV antigen stimulation. CDR3 coding DNA: TGTGCTAGTGGTTTGATCCTCTTTGGGCCAGACGCGAACACCAGGGAGCTGTTTTTT. It encodes CASGLILFGPDANTRELFF.